This T cell receptor beta chain was observed in a study of control samples from healthy donors and cancer patients. This CDR3 spans 15 amino acids. Germline V gives CDR1 KGHDR, CDR2 SFDVKD. Unmatched junction bases numbered 4, after V lost 4 bases and J lost 7 bases. The table came from immunoSEQ multiplex PCR; TCRdb's copy has only in-frame clones and leaves some out. The sample has roughly 100,000 clones, around 90% seen once. The source is a man younger than 45 in good health. Material for sequencing was blood. The J gene is TRBJ2-1, the V gene TRBV24-1; 12 bases are shared with TRBD2. CDR3 amino acids: CATSEMTSGRNEQFF. Here the CDR3 DNA reads TGTGCCACCAGTGAGATGACTAGCGGGAGAAATGAGCAGTTCTTC.